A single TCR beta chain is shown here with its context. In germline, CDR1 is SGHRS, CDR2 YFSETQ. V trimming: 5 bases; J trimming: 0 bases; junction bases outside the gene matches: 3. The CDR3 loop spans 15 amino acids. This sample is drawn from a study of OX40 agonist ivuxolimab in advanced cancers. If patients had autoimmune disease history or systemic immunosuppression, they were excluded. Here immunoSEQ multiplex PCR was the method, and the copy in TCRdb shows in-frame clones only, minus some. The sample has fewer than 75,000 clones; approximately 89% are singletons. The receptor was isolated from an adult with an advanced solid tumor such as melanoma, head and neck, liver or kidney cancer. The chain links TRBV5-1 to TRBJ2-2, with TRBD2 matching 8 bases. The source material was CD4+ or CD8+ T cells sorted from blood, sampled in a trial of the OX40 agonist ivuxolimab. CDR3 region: CASRLLAANTGELFF. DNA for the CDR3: TGCGCCAGCAGACTACTAGCGGCGAACACCGGGGAGCTGTTTTTT.